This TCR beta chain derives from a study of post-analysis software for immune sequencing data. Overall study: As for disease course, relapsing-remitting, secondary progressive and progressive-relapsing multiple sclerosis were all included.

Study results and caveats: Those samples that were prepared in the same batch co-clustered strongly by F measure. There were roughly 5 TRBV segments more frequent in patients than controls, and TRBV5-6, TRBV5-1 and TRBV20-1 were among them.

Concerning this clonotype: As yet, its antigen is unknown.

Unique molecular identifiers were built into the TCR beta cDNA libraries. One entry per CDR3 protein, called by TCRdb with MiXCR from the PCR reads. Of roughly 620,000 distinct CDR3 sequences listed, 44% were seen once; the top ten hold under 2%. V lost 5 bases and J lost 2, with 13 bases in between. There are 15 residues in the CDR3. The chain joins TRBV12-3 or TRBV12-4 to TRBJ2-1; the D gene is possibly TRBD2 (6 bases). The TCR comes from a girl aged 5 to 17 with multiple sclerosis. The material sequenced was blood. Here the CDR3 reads CASSPITSPYNEQFF. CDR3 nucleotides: TGTGCCAGCAGTCCCATCACTAGCCCCTACAATGAGCAGTTCTTC.